This TCR beta chain was documented in a study of blood T cell repertoires in COVID-19 (dated by TCRdb to 2018 to 2021). With respect to the entire study: Collaborator samples came from the United States, Italy and Spain and covered acute and convalescent phases of COVID-19. The material from the prospective study consisted of cDNA or gDNA derived from T cells, B-cell-depleted T cells, or PBMCs. The dataset comprised deeply sampled blood TCRbeta repertoires from subjects exposed to, actively infected with, or recovered from COVID-19. The repertoires were released in a freely available public database intended as a resource for research on the immune response to SARS-CoV-2. The sample metadata nearly always contained a de-identified subject ID, COVID-19 status, age in years and sex. HLA class I and class II types, where available, came from metadata supplied by the sample provider rather than from assay-based typing. Samples were obtained from the ongoing ImmuneRACE study (first 160 participants) and from 950 to 1,500 subjects provided by 6 global collaborators. The paper as a whole reports these results and caveats: Clinical and demographic metadata were provided uncurated, with the amount varying by source and participant.

TCRbeta CDR3 regions were amplified from genomic DNA using the immunoSEQ Assay, a bias-controlled multiplex PCR. Turning to the authors' computational methods: Within the assay, amplification of reference gene primers was used to estimate how many nucleated cells each sample contained. Sequence reads were collapsed and filtered to measure the absolute abundance of every unique TCRbeta CDR3 rearrangement. For each sample, productive Simpson clonality was calculated as the square root of Simpson's diversity index across productive rearrangements. Not all clones reach the TCRdb copy of this immuneACCESS table, which keeps in-frame sequences only. Checked studies attribute under half of the gap to unresolved V genes and leave the rest unexplained. Clone size and the V and J calls come from that table; the DNA yielded D and trimming. Across this sample there are under 55,000 clones, with almost 85% seen only once. In total, the top ten clones hold 11% to 15% of the sample.

Collaborating institutions collected whole blood in K2EDTA tubes following their own protocols. For TCRbeta analysis, collaborator samples were shipped as frozen whole blood, as isolated PBMCs, or as DNA extracted from either sample type. The sample holds one count of this clone. No antigen is known for it. Per-base qualities were not stored, and no clone one base away is much larger. This TCR was recovered from a human donor in a cohort sampled during active COVID-19. The sample comprised peripheral blood.

CDR3 region: CASSFRGWYQETQYF. The nucleotide sequence is TGTGCCAGCAGCTTCAGGGGATGGTACCAAGAGACCCAGTACTTC. This receptor chain uses TRBV14 and TRBJ2-5, and the D gene may be TRBD1, 6 bases matching. V is cut by 5 bases and J by 0 bases, and the space between the germline ends is 13 bases. Reading the germline V gene gives CDR1 SGHDN and CDR2 FVKESK. The CDR3 covers 15 residues, taking in both the cysteine and the phenylalanine. The retained sequence is limited to the CDR3, 45 bases, with the frame set at the first base.